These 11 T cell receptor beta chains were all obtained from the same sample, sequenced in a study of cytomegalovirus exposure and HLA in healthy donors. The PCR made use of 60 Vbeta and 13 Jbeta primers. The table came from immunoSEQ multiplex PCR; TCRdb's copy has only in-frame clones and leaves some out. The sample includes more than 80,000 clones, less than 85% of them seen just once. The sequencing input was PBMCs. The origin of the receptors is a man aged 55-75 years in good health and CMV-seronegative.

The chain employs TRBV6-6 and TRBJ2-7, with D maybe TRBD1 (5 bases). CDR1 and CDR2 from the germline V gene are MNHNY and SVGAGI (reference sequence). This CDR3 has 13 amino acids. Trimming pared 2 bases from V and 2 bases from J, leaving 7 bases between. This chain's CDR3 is CASSYRGPYEQYV. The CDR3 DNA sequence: TGTGCCAGCAGTTACAGGGGCCCCTACGAGCAGTACGTC.

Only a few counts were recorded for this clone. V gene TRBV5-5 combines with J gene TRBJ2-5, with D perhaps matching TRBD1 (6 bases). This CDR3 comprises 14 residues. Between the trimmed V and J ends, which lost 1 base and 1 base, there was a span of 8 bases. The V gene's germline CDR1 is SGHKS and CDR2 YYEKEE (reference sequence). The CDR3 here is CASSLTGTQETQYF. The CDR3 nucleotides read TGTGCCAGCAGCTTGACAGGGACCCAAGAGACCCAGTACTTC.

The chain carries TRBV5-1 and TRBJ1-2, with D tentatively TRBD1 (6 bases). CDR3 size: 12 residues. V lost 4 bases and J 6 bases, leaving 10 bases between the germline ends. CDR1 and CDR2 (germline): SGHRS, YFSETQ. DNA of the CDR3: TGCGCCAGCAGCCCGGGACAAGATGGCTACACCTTC. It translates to CASSPGQDGYTF.

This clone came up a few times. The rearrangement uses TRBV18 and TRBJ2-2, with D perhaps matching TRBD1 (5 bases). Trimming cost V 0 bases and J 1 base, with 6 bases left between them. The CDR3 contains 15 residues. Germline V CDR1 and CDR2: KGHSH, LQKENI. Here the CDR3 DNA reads TGTGCCAGCTCACCACCGCAGGGGAACACCGGGGAGCTGTTTTTT. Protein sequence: CASSPPQGNTGELFF.

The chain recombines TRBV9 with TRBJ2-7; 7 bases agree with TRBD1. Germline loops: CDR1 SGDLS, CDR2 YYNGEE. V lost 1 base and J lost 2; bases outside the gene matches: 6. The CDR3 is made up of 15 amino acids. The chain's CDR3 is CASSVTGQQTYEQYF. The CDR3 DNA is TGTGCCAGCAGCGTAACGGGACAGCAAACCTACGAGCAGTACTTC. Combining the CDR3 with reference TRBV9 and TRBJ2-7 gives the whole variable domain DSGVTQTPKHLITATGQRVTLRCSPRSGDLSVYWYQQSLDQGLQFLIQYYNGEERAKGNILERFSAQQFPDLHSELNLSSLELGDSALYFCASSVTGQQTYEQYFGPGTRLTVT.

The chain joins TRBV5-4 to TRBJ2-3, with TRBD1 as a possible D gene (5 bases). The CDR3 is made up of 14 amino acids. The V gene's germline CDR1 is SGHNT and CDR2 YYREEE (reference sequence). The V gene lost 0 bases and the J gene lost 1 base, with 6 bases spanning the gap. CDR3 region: CASSLARGTDTQYF. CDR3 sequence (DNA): TGTGCCAGCAGCTTGGCCAGGGGCACAGATACGCAGTATTTT.

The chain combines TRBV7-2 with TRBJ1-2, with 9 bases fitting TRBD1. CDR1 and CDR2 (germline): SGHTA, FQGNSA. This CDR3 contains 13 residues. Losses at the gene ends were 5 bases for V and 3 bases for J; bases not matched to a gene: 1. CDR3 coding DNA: TGTGCCAGCAGCCGGGACAGGGACTATGGCTACACCTTC. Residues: CASSRDRDYGYTF. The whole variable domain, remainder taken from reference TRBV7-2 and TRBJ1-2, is GAGVSQSPSNKVTEKGKDVELRCDPISGHTALYWYRQSLGQGLEFLIYFQGNSAPDKSGLPSDRFSAERTGGSVSTLTIQRTQQEDSAVYLCASSRDRDYGYTFGSGTRLTVV.

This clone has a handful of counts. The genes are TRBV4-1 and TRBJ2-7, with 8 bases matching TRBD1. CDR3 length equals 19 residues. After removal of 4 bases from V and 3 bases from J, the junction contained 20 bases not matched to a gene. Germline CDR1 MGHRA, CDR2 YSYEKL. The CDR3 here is CASSPPPGQGGRAIYEQYF. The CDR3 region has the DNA TGCGCCAGCAGCCCACCACCCGGACAGGGTGGAAGGGCTATCTACGAGCAGTACTTC.

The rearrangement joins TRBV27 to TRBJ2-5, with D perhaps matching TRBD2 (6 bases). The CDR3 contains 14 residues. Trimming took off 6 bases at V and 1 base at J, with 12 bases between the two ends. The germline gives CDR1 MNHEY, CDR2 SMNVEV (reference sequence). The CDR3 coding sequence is TGTGCCAGCAGACCGTACGGGGGCCAAGAGACCCAGTACTTC. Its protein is CASRPYGGQETQYF.

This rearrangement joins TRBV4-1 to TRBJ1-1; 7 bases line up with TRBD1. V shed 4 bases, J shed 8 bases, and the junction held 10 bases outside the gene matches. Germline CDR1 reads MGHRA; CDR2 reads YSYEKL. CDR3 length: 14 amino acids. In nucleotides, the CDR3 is TGCGCCAGCAGCCGAGTGCCAGGGACAGACGAAGCTTTCTTT. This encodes CASSRVPGTDEAFF.

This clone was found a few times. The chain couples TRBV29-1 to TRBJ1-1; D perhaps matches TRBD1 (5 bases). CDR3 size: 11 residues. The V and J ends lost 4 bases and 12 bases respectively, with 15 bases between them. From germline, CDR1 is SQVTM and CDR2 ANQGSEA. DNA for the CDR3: TGCAGCGTTGGGGACTTCTCTGGGACTTTCTTT. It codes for CSVGDFSGTFF.